The 10 T cell receptor beta chains given below trace back to one sample, sequenced in a study of CD8 T cells in Susac syndrome. Random-hexamer reverse transcription was applied to about 0.5 to 1 ug RNA. A single record per CDR3 protein comes from TCRdb applying MiXCR to the immunoSEQ multiplex PCR reads. The repertoire consists of about 120,000 distinct CDR3 sequences, with about 92% occurring once and the leading ten covering about 0.09%. Sequencing input: CD4+ T cells from PBMCs. These TCRs come from a human donor with multiple sclerosis.

The rearrangement joins TRBV5-6 to TRBJ2-6, with D maybe TRBD2 (6 bases). The germline gives CDR1 SGHDT, CDR2 YYEEEE. V was clipped by 3 bases and J by 0 bases, with 7 bases between them. The CDR3 runs to 15 residues. Written as DNA, the CDR3 is TGTGCCAGCAGCTGGGGGGTCTCTGGGGCCAACGTCCTGACTTTC. Translated, it gives CASSWGVSGANVLTF.

The chain employs TRBV24-1 and TRBJ2-2; 12 nucleotides line up with TRBD2. Germline V gives CDR1 KGHDR, CDR2 SFDVKD. This CDR3 has 17 residues. Trimming cost V 4 bases and J 6 bases; bases outside gene matches: 8. CDR3 DNA: TGTGCCACCAGTGACCCATCTAGCGGGGGGGCCCCCGGGGAGCTGTTTTTT. It yields the protein CATSDPSSGGAPGELFF.

V and J are TRBV2 and TRBJ1-5, with D perhaps TRBD1 (5 bases). CDR1 is SNHLY and CDR2 is FYNNEI in the germline V gene. Trimming pared 1 base from V and 6 bases from J, leaving 10 bases between. This CDR3 is built from 14 residues. For the CDR3, the DNA is TGTGCCAGCAGTGAAGTGGGGACCGGTCAGCCCCAGCATTTT. The encoded protein is CASSEVGTGQPQHF.

The chain couples TRBV10-3 to TRBJ2-7, with D perhaps matching TRBD1 (7 bases). CDR1 and CDR2 from the germline V gene are ENHRY and SYGVKD. V lost 4 bases, J lost 2 bases, and 15 bases lay in between. This CDR3 comprises 15 residues. CDR3 nucleotides: TGTGCCATCAGTGGTCCCCAGGGGGGAACCTACGAGCAGTACTTC. This translates into CAISGPQGGTYEQYF.

V usage is TRBV5-6 and J usage is TRBJ1-1, with 10 bases matching TRBD1. V trimming: 3 bases; J trimming: 4 bases; junction bases outside the gene matches: 3. This CDR3 region has 14 residues. Germline lookup yields CDR1 SGHDT and CDR2 YYEEEE. The CDR3: CASSSGQGSTEAFF. The CDR3 nucleotides are TGTGCCAGCAGCTCGGGACAGGGGAGCACTGAAGCTTTCTTT.

The chain recombines TRBV3-1 with TRBJ2-1; TRBD2 aligns across 15 bases. With 1 base clipped from V and 2 bases from J, the junction kept 3 bases outside the gene matches. This CDR3 region has 18 residues. Per germline, CDR1 LGHDT and CDR2 YNNKEL (reference sequence). CDR3 sequence reads: CASSQGGLAGGPYNEQFF. As DNA, the CDR3 is TGTGCCAGCAGCCAAGGGGGACTAGCGGGGGGACCCTACAATGAGCAGTTCTTC.

This clonotype has a single count. CDR3 protein: CASSWGPINYGYTF. CDR3 nucleotides: TGTGCCAGCAGCTGGGGACCGATAAACTATGGCTACACCTTC. The J gene is TRBJ1-2, the V gene TRBV3-1; D possibly corresponds to TRBD1 (5 bases). The CDR3 is 14 residues long. V was trimmed by 5 bases and J by 2 bases, leaving 12 bases between them. Per the germline V gene, CDR1 is LGHDT and CDR2 is YNNKEL (reference sequence).

The genes are TRBV6-2 or TRBV6-3 and TRBJ1-2; D is unclear. The germline V and J ends were trimmed by 2 bases and 8 bases, with 6 bases remaining between them. The CDR3 contains 11 residues. In germline, CDR1 is MNHEY, CDR2 SVGEGT. DNA of the CDR3: TGTGCCAGCAGTTACGGGAGAGGCTACACCTTC. This codes for CASSYGRGYTF.

The CDR3 loop reads CASSLLLGGGEQFF. For the CDR3, the DNA is TGTGCCAGCAGTTTACTCCTAGGTGGGGGTGAGCAGTTCTTC. This chain uses TRBV6-2 or TRBV6-3 with TRBJ2-1, with D perhaps matching TRBD1 or TRBD2 (5 bases each). Germline V lookup: CDR1 MNHEY, CDR2 SVGEGT. V shed 4 bases and J shed 9 bases, with 16 bases lying between them. The CDR3 extends over 14 amino acids.

V is TRBV9 and J is TRBJ1-2, with D uncertain. Trimming pared 0 bases from V and 4 bases from J, leaving 4 bases between. The CDR3 consists of 12 residues. Germline assignment: CDR1 SGDLS and CDR2 YYNGEE. The CDR3 reads CASSVGLYGYTF. The CDR3 nucleotides read TGTGCCAGCAGCGTAGGACTCTATGGCTACACCTTC. Based on the CDR3 plus reference TRBV9 and TRBJ1-2, the full variable domain is DSGVTQTPKHLITATGQRVTLRCSPRSGDLSVYWYQQSLDQGLQFLIQYYNGEERAKGNILERFSAQQFPDLHSELNLSSLELGDSALYFCASSVGLYGYTFGSGTRLTVV.